These 21 T cell receptor beta chains originate from one sample sequenced in a study of beta chain features in type 1 diabetes. cDNA synthesis used the whole RNA isolate, giving expressed TCRB sequences. Data came from immunoSEQ multiplex PCR; TCRdb stores just in-frame clones and leaves some out. The sample contains nearly 250,000 clones, over 65% of which appear only once. Sequencing used naive CD4+ T cells from blood. The receptors derive from a man in his thirties or forties in good health.

In this sample, this clone turned up a few times. The CDR3 coding sequence is TGCAGCGTTGAATCTAGCGGGAGTGCGTATGAGCAGTTCTTC. It codes for CSVESSGSAYEQFF. The chain combines TRBV29-1 with TRBJ2-1, with TRBD2 matching over 10 bases. The CDR3 covers 14 residues. CDR1 is SQVTM, CDR2 ANQGSEA, per germline. Trimming at V came to 2 bases and at J to 8 bases, leaving 6 bases not matched to a gene.

The chain joins TRBV9 to TRBJ1-1, with no clear D. V was trimmed by 2 bases and J by 1 base, leaving 6 bases between them. This CDR3 comprises 13 residues. Germline V gives CDR1 SGDLS, CDR2 YYNGEE. This CDR3 reads CASSVAQNTEAFF. Here the CDR3 DNA reads TGTGCCAGCAGCGTCGCGCAGAACACTGAAGCTTTCTTT.

The table lists this clone with a few counts. The chain combines TRBV15 with TRBJ2-5; the match to TRBD2 covers 8 bases. CDR1 is LNHNV, CDR2 YYDKDF, per germline (reference sequence). Germline trimming cut 2 bases from V and 5 bases from J; bases unmatched to any gene: 10. This CDR3 has 16 residues. The CDR3 spells CATSRLGTSLSETQYF. CDR3 DNA sequence: TGTGCCACCAGCAGACTCGGGACTAGTTTGTCCGAGACCCAGTACTTC. Together with reference TRBV15 and TRBJ2-5, the CDR3 gives the full variable domain: DAMVIQNPRYQVTQFGKPVTLSCSQTLNHNVMYWYQQKSSQAPKLLFHYYDKDFNNEADTPDNFQSRRPNTSFCFLDIRSPGLGDTAMYLCATSRLGTSLSETQYFGPGTRLLVL.

The V gene is TRBV6-1, the J gene TRBJ2-4; TRBD1 matches 8 bases. CDR1 and CDR2 from the germline V gene are MNHNS and SASEGT. J lost 8 bases, V lost 6 bases, and 6 bases had no gene match. The CDR3 extends over 13 amino acids. This CDR3 is CASSAGGGYIQYF. CDR3 coding DNA: TGTGCCAGCAGCGCAGGGGGCGGATACATTCAGTACTTC.

The rearrangement uses TRBV11-2 and TRBJ2-1; 7 bases are a match to TRBD1. This CDR3 has 13 residues. The V gene end was trimmed by 4 bases and the J gene end by 4 bases; junction bases not matched to a gene: 1. Germline CDR1 SGHAT, CDR2 FQNNGV. Here the CDR3 DNA reads TGTGCCAGCAGCTCGGACAGGTACAATGAGCAGTTCTTC. Translating gives CASSSDRYNEQFF.

This chain links TRBV19 with TRBJ2-1; possibly TRBD1 for D (6 bases). The CDR3 sequence is 13 residues long. Deletions cut 5 bases from V and 3 bases from J, with 8 bases between. Germline-derived CDR1 and CDR2 are LNHDA and SQIVND (reference sequence). This CDR3 is CASSGQRYNEQFF. The CDR3 DNA reads TGTGCCAGTAGTGGACAGCGCTACAATGAGCAGTTCTTC.

This clone was seen only a few times. V gene TRBV14 combines with J gene TRBJ1-1, with D unresolved. Germline V gene lookup returns CDR1 SGHDN and CDR2 FVKESK. CDR3 size: 13 residues. V was cut by 1 base and J by 6 bases, with 9 bases left in between. The CDR3 nucleotides are TGTGCCAGCAGCCAAGTTTTGGACGCTGAAGCTTTCTTT. As protein: CASSQVLDAEAFF.

The sample holds a few counts of this clone. The rearrangement uses TRBV30 and TRBJ2-3, with a weak D call TRBD2 (6 bases). The CDR3 is 13 residues long. From germline, CDR1 is GTSNPN and CDR2 SVGIG (reference sequence). Between the trimmed V and J ends, which lost 5 bases and 4 bases, there was a span of 13 bases. The CDR3 reads CAWGMRGPDTQYF. The CDR3, as DNA: TGTGCCTGGGGGATGCGGGGCCCAGATACGCAGTATTTT.

In this sample, this clone turned up once. The chain has TRBV7-9 and TRBJ2-3; D might be TRBD1 or TRBD2, each matching 5 bases. Germline-derived CDR1 and CDR2 are SEHNR and FQNEAQ (reference sequence). V dropped 5 bases and J dropped 9 bases, with 15 bases sitting between them. This CDR3 is built from 13 residues. The CDR3 coding sequence is TGTGCCAGCAGCCGGGACGAACGAGGCACGCAGTATTTT. This codes for CASSRDERGTQYF.

V usage is TRBV29-1 and J usage is TRBJ2-5, with 12 bases aligning to TRBD2. With 4 bases clipped from V and 5 bases from J, the junction kept 5 bases outside the gene matches. Looked up from germline, CDR1 is SQVTM and CDR2 is ANQGSEA. This CDR3 has 14 amino acids. As DNA, the CDR3 is TGCAGCGTTGCGACTAGCGGGAGTGGGGAGACCCAGTACTTC. Translation gives CSVATSGSGETQYF.

The chain uses TRBV28 and TRBJ2-7; D is unclear. This CDR3 has 15 residues. Germline V gives CDR1 MDHEN, CDR2 SYDVKM. V lost 6 bases and J 6 bases, leaving 21 bases between the germline ends. The CDR3 coding sequence is TGTGCCAGCAGCCCGACTTCCTCTATAGTCGTCGAGCAGTACTTC. This sequence encodes CASSPTSSIVVEQYF.

This clone was counted a few times. The chain uses TRBV29-1 and TRBJ2-5; D is unresolved. Germline values: CDR1 SQVTM, CDR2 ANQGSEA. V lost 4 bases to trimming and J lost 5 bases, with 11 bases between them. This CDR3 region has 12 residues. CDR3 sequence: CSVVKGSETQYF. The CDR3 DNA sequence: TGCAGCGTTGTTAAGGGATCGGAGACCCAGTACTTC.

The chain couples TRBV15 to TRBJ2-3, with TRBD2 identical over 7 bases. CDR3 length: 17 residues. J was trimmed by 2 bases and V by 0 bases; bases with no gene match: 8. Germline loops: CDR1 LNHNV, CDR2 YYDKDF (reference sequence). The CDR3 spells CATSRETKAGFTDTQYF. The CDR3 bases are TGTGCCACCAGCAGAGAGACCAAAGCGGGATTCACAGATACGCAGTATTTT.

The rearrangement links TRBV25-1 to TRBJ1-3; D is possibly TRBD1 (5 bases). Germline values: CDR1 MGHDK, CDR2 SYGVNS. The CDR3 runs to 12 residues. Trimming took 6 bases from V and 11 from J, leaving 14 bases between them. The CDR3 DNA is TGTGCCAGCAGCTCCCTCCGGGACGCCATATATTTT. It translates to CASSSLRDAIYF. Together with reference TRBV25-1 and TRBJ1-3, the CDR3 gives the full variable domain: EADIYQTPRYLVIGTGKKITLECSQTMGHDKMYWYQQDPGMELHLIHYSYGVNSTEKGDLSSESTVSRIRTEHFPLTLESARPSHTSQYLCASSSLRDAIYFGEGSWLTVV.

This clone has more than one count but fewer than ten. The chain carries TRBV4-3 and TRBJ2-5, with D possibly matching TRBD2 (5 bases). CDR1 is LGHNA, CDR2 YSLEER, per germline. V lost 1 base and J lost 5, with 5 bases in between. The CDR3 extends over 12 amino acids. The CDR3 loop is CASSQGEETQYF. For the CDR3, the DNA is TGCGCCAGCAGCCAAGGGGAGGAGACCCAGTACTTC.

In this sample, this clone turned up once. V usage is TRBV25-1 and J usage is TRBJ2-3; 7 bases agree with TRBD1. Germline lookup yields CDR1 MGHDK and CDR2 SYGVNS. This CDR3 is 15 amino acids long. J was trimmed by 0 bases and V by 8 bases; bases with no gene match: 8. CDR3 amino acids: CASSRGQTSTDTQYF. The CDR3 nucleotides are TGTGCCAGCTCAAGGGGGCAGACTAGCACAGATACGCAGTATTTT.

This chain uses TRBV15 with TRBJ2-1; D may be TRBD2 (6 bases). The V and J ends lost 2 bases and 7 bases respectively, with 12 bases between them. This CDR3 region has 14 residues. CDR1 and CDR2 from the germline V gene are LNHNV and YYDKDF (reference sequence). CDR3 nucleotide sequence: TGTGCCACCAGCAGATCGGGACTTGCGAATGAGCAGTTCTTC. Translated: CATSRSGLANEQFF.

The chain combines TRBV29-1 with TRBJ2-5, with D hard to call. Per the germline V gene, CDR1 is SQVTM and CDR2 is ANQGSEA. The CDR3 runs 11 residues. V lost 5 bases, J lost 5 bases, and 9 bases lay in between. CDR3 residues: CSVLVGETQYF. The CDR3 nucleotides are TGCAGCGTTTTAGTGGGGGAGACCCAGTACTTC.

This rearrangement joins TRBV15 to TRBJ2-7; weak D call: TRBD2 (5 bases). Germline lookup yields CDR1 LNHNV and CDR2 YYDKDF (reference sequence). The CDR3 loop spans 14 amino acids. Trimming left V 3 bases short and J 5 bases short, with 14 bases between. The CDR3 loop reads CATSRDLAGDEQYF. Here the CDR3 DNA reads TGTGCCACCAGCAGGGACTTGGCCGGGGACGAGCAGTACTTC.

V gene TRBV29-1 combines with J gene TRBJ1-3; unclear D gene. The CDR3 contains 12 residues. Germline V gives CDR1 SQVTM, CDR2 ANQGSEA. Trimming took off 4 bases at V and 2 bases at J, with 6 bases between the two ends. The CDR3 protein is CSVVTTGNTIYF. CDR3 DNA: TGCAGCGTTGTAACAACTGGAAACACCATATATTTT.

This clone was seen just once. V gene TRBV25-1 combines with J gene TRBJ1-1; D ambiguous. CDR1 and CDR2 (germline): MGHDK, SYGVNS. The length of the CDR3 is 13 residues. V lost 4 bases and J lost 5, with 11 bases in between. CDR3 in amino acids: CASSAQQKTEAFF. CDR3 in DNA: TGTGCCAGCAGTGCTCAACAGAAAACTGAAGCTTTCTTT.